A single sample gave rise to the 5 T cell receptor beta chains below, sequenced in a study of T cells after yellow fever vaccination. One entry per CDR3 protein results from TCRdb running MiXCR on the 5' RACE reads. The sample includes about 120,000 distinct CDR3 sequences, about 6.8% of them seen just once. Here the sequenced sample was CD4+ T cells sorted from PBMCs, taken approximately 47 days after the first yellow fever vaccination. These receptors were obtained from a man younger than 30 who received the YFV17D yellow fever vaccine.

This clonotype was picked up many times. This chain uses TRBV11-2 with TRBJ1-1; 10 nucleotides agree with TRBD1. V was clipped by 3 bases and J by 5 bases; unmatched bases: 3. This CDR3 has 14 amino acids. Germline CDR1 SGHAT, CDR2 FQNNGV. The CDR3 DNA follows: TGTGCCAGCAGCTTGACAGGGGGCCGGACTGAAGCTTTCTTT. This translates into CASSLTGGRTEAFF.

Regarding this clonotype: Given a much more abundant clone one base away, this may be a read error. J is TRBJ1-1 and V is TRBV6-5; a weak D match, TRBD1 (5 bases). CDR1 MNHEY and CDR2 SVGAGI come from the germline V gene. The CDR3 contains 13 residues. Trimming left V 3 bases short and J 7 bases short, with 12 bases between. The CDR3 loop reads CASSYGLRGEAFF. Here the CDR3 DNA reads TGTGCCAGCAGTTATGGGCTTAGGGGTGAAGCTTTCTTT.

This clonotype was observed at least ten times. V usage is TRBV12-3 or TRBV12-4 and J usage is TRBJ1-4; D is perhaps TRBD1 (5 bases). The CDR3 contains 13 residues. The V end lost 6 bases, the J end lost 11 bases, and 16 bases lay between the germline ends. The CDR3 DNA reads as TGTGCCAGCAGGAGGGGAGGCATTGGCAAACTGTTTTTT. It yields the protein CASRRGGIGKLFF.

This clonotype was detected only once. Since a much larger clone is just one base distant, this may be a read error. The chain recombines TRBV20-1 with TRBJ2-5; 8 nucleotides line up with TRBD2. In germline, CDR1 is DFQATT, CDR2 SNEGSKA (reference sequence). Unmatched junction bases numbered 5, after V lost 3 bases and J lost 5 bases. This CDR3 is built from 13 residues. The CDR3 reads CSASGGAAETQYF. CDR3 nucleotides: TGCAGTGCTAGCGGGGGGGCCGCTGAGACCCAGTACTTC.

Many counts were recorded for this clonotype. The chain links TRBV6-2 or TRBV6-3 to TRBJ1-1, with 8 bases fitting TRBD1. CDR3 length: 11 amino acids. V trimming: 6 bases; J trimming: 7 bases; junction bases outside the gene matches: 1. Germline lookup yields CDR1 MNHEY and CDR2 SVGEGT. CDR3 protein: CASRGQGEAFF. The CDR3 bases are TGTGCCAGCAGAGGACAGGGTGAAGCTTTCTTT.